This note documents a single T cell receptor (beta chain) sequence. Its specificity is unknown. Primers for the PCR totalled 60 Vbeta and 13 Jbeta. Sequencing was performed with immunoSEQ multiplex PCR; in TCRdb, only in-frame clones are kept and a portion is missing. The data show about 170,000 clones, about 85% seen once. The V gene's germline CDR1 is SEHNR and CDR2 FQNEAQ (reference sequence). The CDR3 extends over 15 amino acids. V was pared by 7 bases and J by 1 base, with 16 bases between. This specimen comes from a study of cytomegalovirus exposure and HLA in healthy donors. Study-wide results and limits: Later, an analysis found that common viral pathogens appeared to be linked with several of the most significant clusters. About 180 TCR beta chains were listed as cytomegalovirus-associated. Accurate HLA-A and HLA-B prediction from TCR beta sequences was reported for most subjects.

Sequencing used PBMCs. The source of this sequence is a man in his thirties or forties in good health and CMV-seropositive. V is TRBV7-9 and J is TRBJ1-2, with D possibly matching TRBD1 (6 bases). DNA of the CDR3: TGTGCCAGCACCTCCCCCCGGACAGTTAACTATGGCTACACCTTC. Its protein product is CASTSPRTVNYGYTF.